This entry describes one T cell receptor beta chain. Its antigen is not identified. Genomic DNA provided the template from which TCR beta VDJ and CDR3 profiles were obtained. Using its own MiXCR run on the reads, TCRdb lists one record per CDR3 protein. In the table there are about 160,000 distinct CDR3 sequences, 35% to 55% of which are singletons. These data originate in a study of CD8+CD57+ T cells in acquired aplastic anemia. Study-level information: DNA recovered from sorted CD4+ and CD8+ cells had a mean of approximately 3 ug. The study's findings and limits: Patients showed no significant difference from controls in CD8+ Simpson's diversity.

Trimming left V 3 bases short and J 1 base short, with 11 bases between. CDR3 length: 16 amino acids. In germline, CDR1 is KGHDR, CDR2 SFDVKD. The specimen sequenced was sorted CD4+, CD8+, or CD8+CD57+ T cells (not recorded which) from PBMCs. The source is a human donor in good health. The rearrangement links TRBV24-1 to TRBJ2-2; D gene uncertain. The CDR3 DNA sequence: TGTGCCACCAGTGATAAGGTCGACCGGAACACCGGGGAGCTGTTTTTT. The encoded protein is CATSDKVDRNTGELFF.